Judged by abundance, the clone carrying this TCR beta chain is medium-sized. TCRdb keeps only in-frame clones here, not all; method: immunoSEQ multiplex PCR. The sample has approximately 50,000 clones; roughly 82% are singletons. The data belong to a study of blood T cell repertoires in COVID-19. Per germline, CDR1 GTSNPN and CDR2 SVGIG (reference sequence). The CDR3 consists of 13 residues. V shed 0 bases and J shed 5 bases, with 8 bases lying between them. Sequencing was done on a sample of peripheral blood. The receptor's source is a human donor in a cohort sampled during active COVID-19. V is TRBV30 and J is TRBJ1-5; tentatively, D is TRBD1 (5 bases). CDR3 nucleotides: TGTGCCTGGAGTGTCGGGGGAGATCAGCCCCAGCATTTT. This gives the protein CAWSVGGDQPQHF.